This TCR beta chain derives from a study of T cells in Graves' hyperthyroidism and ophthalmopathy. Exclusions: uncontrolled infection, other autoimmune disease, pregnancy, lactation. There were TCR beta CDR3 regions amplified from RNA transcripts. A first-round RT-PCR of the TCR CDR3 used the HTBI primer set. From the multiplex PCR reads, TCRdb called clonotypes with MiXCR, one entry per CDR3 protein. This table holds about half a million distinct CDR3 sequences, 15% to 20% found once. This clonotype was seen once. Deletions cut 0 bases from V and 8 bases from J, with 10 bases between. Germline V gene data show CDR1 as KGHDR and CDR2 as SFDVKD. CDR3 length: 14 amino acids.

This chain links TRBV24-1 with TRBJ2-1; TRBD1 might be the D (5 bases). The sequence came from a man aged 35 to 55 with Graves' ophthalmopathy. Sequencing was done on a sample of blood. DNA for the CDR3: TGTGCCACCAGTGATTTGAGGGGCGTGGATGAGCAGTTCTTC. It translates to CATSDLRGVDEQFF.